This TCR beta chain is from a study of naive and memory T cell subsets. An oligonucleotide containing a UMI was ligated to the 3' end of TCR cDNA. J gave up 4 bases and V 6 bases, and 0 bases lay outside the gene matches. The CDR3 sequence is 14 residues long. Germline CDR1 is SEHNR and CDR2 is FQNEAQ (reference sequence). Four PCR rounds used nested alpha and beta constant region primers plus the SP2 primer. Each CDR3 protein is one row after TCRdb ran MiXCR on the 5' RACE reads. The sample has 55,000 to 70,000 distinct CDR3 sequences, 7.2% seen once. This clonotype has a count of ten or more. This TCR was sampled from a male donor in good health. This chain connects TRBV7-9 to TRBJ2-1; 13 nucleotides agree with TRBD2. CDR3 region: CASRGLAGYNEQFF. CDR3 bases: TGTGCCAGCAGGGGACTAGCGGGATACAATGAGCAGTTCTTC.